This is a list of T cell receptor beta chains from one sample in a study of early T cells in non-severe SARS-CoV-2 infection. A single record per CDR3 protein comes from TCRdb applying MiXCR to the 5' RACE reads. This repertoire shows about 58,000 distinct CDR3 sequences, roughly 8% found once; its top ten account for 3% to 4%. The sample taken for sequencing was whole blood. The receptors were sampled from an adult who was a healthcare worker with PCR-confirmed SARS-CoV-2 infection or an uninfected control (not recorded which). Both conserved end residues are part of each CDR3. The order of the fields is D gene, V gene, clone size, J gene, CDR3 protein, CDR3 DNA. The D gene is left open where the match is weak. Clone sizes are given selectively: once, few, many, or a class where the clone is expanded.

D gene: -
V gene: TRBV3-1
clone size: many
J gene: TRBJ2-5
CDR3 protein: CASSQDWVETQYF
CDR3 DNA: TGTGCCAGCAGCCAAGATTGGGTGGAGACCCAGTACTTC

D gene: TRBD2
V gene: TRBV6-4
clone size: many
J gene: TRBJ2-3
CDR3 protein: CASARGGLAGSTDTQYF
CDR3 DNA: TGTGCCAGCGCAAGAGGCGGACTAGCGGGATCCACAGATACGCAGTATTTT

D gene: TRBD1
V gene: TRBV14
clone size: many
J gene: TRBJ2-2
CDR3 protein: CASSQWDRDTGELFF
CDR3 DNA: TGTGCCAGCAGCCAATGGGACAGGGACACCGGGGAGCTGTTTTTT

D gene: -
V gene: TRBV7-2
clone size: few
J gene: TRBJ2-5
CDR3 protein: CASSLGLGKTQYF
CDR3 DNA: TGTGCCAGCAGCTTAGGGCTCGGAAAGACCCAGTACTTC

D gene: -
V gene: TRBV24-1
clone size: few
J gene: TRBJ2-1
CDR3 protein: CATSARRISYNEQFF
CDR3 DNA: TGTGCCACGAGCGCAAGGAGGATTTCCTACAATGAGCAGTTCTTC

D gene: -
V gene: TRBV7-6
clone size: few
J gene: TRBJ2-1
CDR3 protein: CASSLGENEQFF
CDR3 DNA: TGTGCCAGCAGCTTAGGGGAGAATGAGCAGTTCTTC

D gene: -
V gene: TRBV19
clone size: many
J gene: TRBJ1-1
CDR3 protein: CASSIVPTVNTEAFF
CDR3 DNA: TGTGCCAGTAGTATAGTCCCAACCGTGAACACTGAAGCTTTCTTT

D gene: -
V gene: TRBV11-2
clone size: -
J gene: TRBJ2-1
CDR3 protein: CASSLDLDREQFF
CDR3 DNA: TGTGCCAGCAGCTTAGATTTGGACCGGGAGCAGTTCTTC

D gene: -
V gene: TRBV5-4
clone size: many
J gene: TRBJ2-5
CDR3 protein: CASSLGKMQETQYF
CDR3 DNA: TGTGCCAGCAGCTTGGGGAAAATGCAAGAGACCCAGTACTTC

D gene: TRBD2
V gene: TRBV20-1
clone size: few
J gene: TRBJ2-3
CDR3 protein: CSASGSGSSSTDTQYF
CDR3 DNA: TGCAGTGCTAGCGGTAGCGGGAGTTCTAGCACAGATACGCAGTATTTT

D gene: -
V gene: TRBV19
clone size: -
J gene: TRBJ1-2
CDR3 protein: CASSTSQGDGYTF
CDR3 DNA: TGTGCCAGTAGTACGAGTCAGGGTGATGGCTACACCTTC

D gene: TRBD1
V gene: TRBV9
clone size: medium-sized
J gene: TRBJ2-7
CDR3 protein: CASSVGGTAPYEQYF
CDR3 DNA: TGTGCCAGCAGCGTAGGAGGGACAGCACCCTACGAGCAGTACTTC

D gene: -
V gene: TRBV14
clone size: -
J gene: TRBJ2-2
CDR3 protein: CASSQVVAANTGELFF
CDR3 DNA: TGTGCCAGCAGCCAAGTAGTGGCGGCGAACACCGGGGAGCTGTTTTTT

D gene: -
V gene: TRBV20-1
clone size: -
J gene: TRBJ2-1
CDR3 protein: CSARGLAEQFF
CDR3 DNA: TGCAGTGCTAGAGGGCTAGCTGAGCAGTTCTTC

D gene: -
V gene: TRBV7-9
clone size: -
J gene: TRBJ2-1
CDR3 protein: CASSYPLEGETYNEQFF
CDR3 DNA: TGTGCCAGCAGCTACCCTCTTGAAGGGGAAACGTACAATGAGCAGTTCTTC

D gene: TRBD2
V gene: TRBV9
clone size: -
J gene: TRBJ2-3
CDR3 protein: CASSVATRSGSLGHTDTQYF
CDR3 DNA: TGTGCCAGCAGCGTAGCTACGAGGAGCGGGAGTTTAGGACACACAGATACGCAGTATTTT

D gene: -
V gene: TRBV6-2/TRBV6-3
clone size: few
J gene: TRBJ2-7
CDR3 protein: CASREITGEQYF
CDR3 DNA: TGTGCCAGCAGGGAGATCACAGGGGAGCAGTACTTC

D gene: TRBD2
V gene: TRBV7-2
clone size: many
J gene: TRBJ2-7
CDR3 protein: CASSSGLAVYEQYF
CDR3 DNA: TGTGCCAGCAGCTCGGGACTAGCGGTCTACGAGCAGTACTTC

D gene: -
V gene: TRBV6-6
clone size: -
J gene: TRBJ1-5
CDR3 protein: CASGPGDSNQPQHF
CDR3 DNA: TGTGCCAGCGGGCCAGGGGATAGCAATCAGCCCCAGCATTTT

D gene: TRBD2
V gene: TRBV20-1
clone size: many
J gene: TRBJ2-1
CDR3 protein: CSVREGHEQFF
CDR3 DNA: TGCAGTGTGAGGGAGGGGCATGAGCAGTTCTTC

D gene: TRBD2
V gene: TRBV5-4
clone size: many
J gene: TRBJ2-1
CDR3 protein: CASSLAGGKDYNEQFF
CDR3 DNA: TGTGCCAGCAGCTTAGCGGGAGGGAAGGATTACAATGAGCAGTTCTTC

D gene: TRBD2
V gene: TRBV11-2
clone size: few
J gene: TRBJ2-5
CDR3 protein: CASSRAGPGETQYF
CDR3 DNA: TGTGCCAGCAGCCGAGCGGGGCCCGGGGAGACCCAGTACTTC

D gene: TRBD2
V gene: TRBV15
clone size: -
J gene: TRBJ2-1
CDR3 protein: CATSSLGTSGDEQFF
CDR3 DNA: TGTGCCACCAGCAGCCTCGGGACTAGCGGGGATGAGCAGTTCTTC

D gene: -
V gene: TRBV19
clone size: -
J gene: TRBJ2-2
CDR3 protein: CASSIPVAGELFF
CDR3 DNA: TGTGCCAGTAGTATACCTGTCGCCGGGGAGCTGTTTTTT

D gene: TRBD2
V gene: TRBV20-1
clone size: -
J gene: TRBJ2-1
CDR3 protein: CSPLLAGLDEQFF
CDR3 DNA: TGCAGTCCCCTCCTAGCGGGCCTGGATGAGCAGTTCTTC

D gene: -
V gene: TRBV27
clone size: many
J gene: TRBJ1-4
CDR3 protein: CASQPRQAHNEKLFF
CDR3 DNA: TGTGCCAGCCAACCGCGACAGGCCCATAATGAAAAACTGTTTTTT

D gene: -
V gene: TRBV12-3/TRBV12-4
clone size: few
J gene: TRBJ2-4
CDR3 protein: CASSFWELAKNIQYF
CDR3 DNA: TGTGCCAGCAGTTTTTGGGAACTAGCCAAAAACATTCAGTACTTC

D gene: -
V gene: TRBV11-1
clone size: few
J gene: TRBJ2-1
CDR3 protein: CASSARRTYNEQFF
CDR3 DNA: TGTGCCAGCAGCGCCCGCCGGACTTACAATGAGCAGTTCTTC

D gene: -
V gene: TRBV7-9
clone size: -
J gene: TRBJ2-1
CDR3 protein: CASSLTSSYNEQFF
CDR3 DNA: TGTGCCAGCAGCTTGACGAGCTCCTACAATGAGCAGTTCTTC

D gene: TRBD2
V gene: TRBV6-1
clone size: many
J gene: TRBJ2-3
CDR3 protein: CASSKTSGLGTDTQYF
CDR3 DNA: TGTGCCAGCAGCAAGACTAGCGGCCTGGGCACAGATACGCAGTATTTT

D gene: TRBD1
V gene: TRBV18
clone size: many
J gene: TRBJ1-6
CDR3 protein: CASSHDRVNSPLHF
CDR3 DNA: TGTGCCAGCTCACACGACAGGGTTAATTCACCCCTCCACTTT

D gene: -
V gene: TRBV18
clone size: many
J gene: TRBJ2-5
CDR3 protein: CASSSTGNQETQYF
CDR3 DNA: TGTGCCAGCTCATCCACAGGGAACCAAGAGACCCAGTACTTC

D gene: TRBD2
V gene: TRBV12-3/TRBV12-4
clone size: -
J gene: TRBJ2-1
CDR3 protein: CASSLQAGLAGGPEFF
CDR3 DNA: TGTGCCAGCAGTTTACAGGCGGGACTAGCGGGAGGGCCAGAGTTCTTC

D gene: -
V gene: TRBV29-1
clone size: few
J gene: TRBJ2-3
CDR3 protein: CSVGTATDTQYF
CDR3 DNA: TGCAGCGTTGGGACAGCCACAGATACGCAGTATTTT

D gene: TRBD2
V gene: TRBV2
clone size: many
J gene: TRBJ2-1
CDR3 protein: CASSGTSGRAYNEQFF
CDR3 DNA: TGTGCCAGCAGCGGGACTAGCGGGAGGGCCTACAATGAGCAGTTCTTC

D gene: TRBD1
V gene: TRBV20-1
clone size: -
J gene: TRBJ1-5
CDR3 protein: CSARTGGSMDQPQHF
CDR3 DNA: TGCAGTGCAAGGACAGGGGGAAGTATGGATCAGCCCCAGCATTTT

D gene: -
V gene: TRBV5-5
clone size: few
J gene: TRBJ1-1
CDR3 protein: CASSLAGEAFF
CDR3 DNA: TGTGCCAGCAGCTTGGCCGGCGAAGCTTTCTTT

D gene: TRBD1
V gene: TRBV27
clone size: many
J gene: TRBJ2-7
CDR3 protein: CASRIQGANEQYF
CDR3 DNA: TGTGCCAGCAGAATACAGGGGGCGAACGAGCAGTACTTC

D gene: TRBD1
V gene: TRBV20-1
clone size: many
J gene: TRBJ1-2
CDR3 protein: CSAREGQYRHGYTF
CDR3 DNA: TGCAGTGCTAGAGAGGGACAGTACAGACATGGCTACACCTTC

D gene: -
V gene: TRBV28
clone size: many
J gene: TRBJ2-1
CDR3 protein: CASQPGGNRHNEQFF
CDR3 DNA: TGTGCCAGCCAACCGGGCGGGAATAGGCACAATGAGCAGTTCTTC

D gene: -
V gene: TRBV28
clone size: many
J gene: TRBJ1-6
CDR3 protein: CASSLRLRNNSPLHF
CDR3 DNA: TGTGCCAGCAGTTTAAGGTTGAGGAATAATTCACCCCTCCACTTT

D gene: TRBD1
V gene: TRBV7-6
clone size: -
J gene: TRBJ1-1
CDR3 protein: CASSSQGALTEAFF
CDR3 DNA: TGTGCCAGCAGCTCCCAGGGGGCACTGACTGAAGCTTTCTTT

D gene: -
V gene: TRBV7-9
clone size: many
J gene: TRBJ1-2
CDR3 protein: CASSSPPTANYGYTF
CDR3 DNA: TGTGCCAGCAGCTCCCCCCCGACAGCGAACTATGGCTACACCTTC

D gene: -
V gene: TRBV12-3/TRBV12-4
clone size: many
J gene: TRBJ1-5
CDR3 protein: CASSPRGESNQPQHF
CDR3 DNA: TGTGCCAGCAGTCCCCGCGGGGAAAGCAATCAGCCCCAGCATTTT

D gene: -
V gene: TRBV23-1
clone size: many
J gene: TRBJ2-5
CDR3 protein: CASSLPDREGKKETQYF
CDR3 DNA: TGCGCCAGCAGTCTCCCGGACAGGGAGGGCAAAAAAGAGACCCAGTACTTC

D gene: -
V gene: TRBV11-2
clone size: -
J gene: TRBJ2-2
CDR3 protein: CASTRGQTNTGELFF
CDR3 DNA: TGTGCCAGCACGCGGGGACAGACGAACACCGGGGAGCTGTTTTTT

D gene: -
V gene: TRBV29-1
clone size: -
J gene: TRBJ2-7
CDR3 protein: CSVSGQSSYEQYF
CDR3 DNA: TGCAGCGTTTCAGGTCAAAGCTCCTACGAGCAGTACTTC